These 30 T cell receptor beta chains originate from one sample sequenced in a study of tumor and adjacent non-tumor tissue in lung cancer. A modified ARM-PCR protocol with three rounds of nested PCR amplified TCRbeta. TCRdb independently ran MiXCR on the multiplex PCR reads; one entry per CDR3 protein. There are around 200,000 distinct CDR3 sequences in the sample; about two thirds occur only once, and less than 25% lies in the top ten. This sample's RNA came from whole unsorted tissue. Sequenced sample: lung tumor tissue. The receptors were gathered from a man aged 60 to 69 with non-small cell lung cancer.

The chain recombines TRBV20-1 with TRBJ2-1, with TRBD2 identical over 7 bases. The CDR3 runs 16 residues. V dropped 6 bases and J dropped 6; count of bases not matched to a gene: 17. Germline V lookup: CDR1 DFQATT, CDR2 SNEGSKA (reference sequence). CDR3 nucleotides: TGCAGTGCCAATACTCCACTAGCGTGGCCCTGCAATGAGCAGTTCTTC. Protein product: CSANTPLAWPCNEQFF.

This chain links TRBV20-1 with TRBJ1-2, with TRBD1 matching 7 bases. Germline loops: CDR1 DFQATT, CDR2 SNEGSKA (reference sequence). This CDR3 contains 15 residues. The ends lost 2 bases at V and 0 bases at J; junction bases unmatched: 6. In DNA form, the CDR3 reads TGCAGTGCTAGACGGGGACAGCTTCCTAACTATGGCTACACCTTC. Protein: CSARRGQLPNYGYTF.

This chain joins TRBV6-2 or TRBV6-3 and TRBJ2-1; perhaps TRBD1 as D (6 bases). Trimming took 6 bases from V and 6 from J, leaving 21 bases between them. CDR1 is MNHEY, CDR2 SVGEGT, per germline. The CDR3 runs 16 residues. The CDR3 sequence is CASRKGCGRQVNEQFF. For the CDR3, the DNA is TGTGCCAGCAGGAAGGGGTGCGGAAGACAGGTCAATGAGCAGTTCTTC.

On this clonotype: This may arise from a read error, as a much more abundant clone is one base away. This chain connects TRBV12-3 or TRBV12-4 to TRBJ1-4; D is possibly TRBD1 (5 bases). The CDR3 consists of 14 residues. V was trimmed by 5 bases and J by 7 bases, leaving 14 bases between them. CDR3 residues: CASSNGTGGEKLFF. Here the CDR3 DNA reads TGTGCCAGCAGTAACGGGACTGGAGGTGAAAAACTGTTTTTT.

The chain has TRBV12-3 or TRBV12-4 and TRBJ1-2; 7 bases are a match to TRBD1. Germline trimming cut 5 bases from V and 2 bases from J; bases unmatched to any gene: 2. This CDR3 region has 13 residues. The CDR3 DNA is TGTGCCAGCAGTGCGGACAGGAACTATGGCTACACCTTC. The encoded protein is CASSADRNYGYTF.

The CDR3 loop reads CASSIPGGGLGEQYF. CDR3 sequence (DNA): TGTGCCAGCAGTATCCCCGGCGGGGGATTGGGCGAGCAGTACTTC. This chain connects TRBV28 to TRBJ2-7; TRBD2 aligns across 7 bases. V lost 5 bases to trimming and J lost 6 bases; unmatched junction nucleotides: 13. This CDR3 contains 15 residues. Germline CDR1 reads MDHEN; CDR2 reads SYDVKM.

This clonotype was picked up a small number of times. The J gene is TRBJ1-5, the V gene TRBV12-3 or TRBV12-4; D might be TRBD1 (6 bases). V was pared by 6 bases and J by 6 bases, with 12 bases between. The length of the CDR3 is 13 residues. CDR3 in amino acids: CASSRGAGQPQHF. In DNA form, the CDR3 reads TGTGCCAGCAGCCGGGGGGCAGGTCAGCCCCAGCATTTT.

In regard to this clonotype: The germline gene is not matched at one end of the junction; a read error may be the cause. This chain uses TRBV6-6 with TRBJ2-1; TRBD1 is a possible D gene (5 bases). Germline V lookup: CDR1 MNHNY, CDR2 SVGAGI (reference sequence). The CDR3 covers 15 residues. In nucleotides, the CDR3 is TGTGCCAGCACCGTTCGGCAGGGATGGGGCAATGAGCACTTCTTC. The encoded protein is CASTVRQGWGNEHFF.

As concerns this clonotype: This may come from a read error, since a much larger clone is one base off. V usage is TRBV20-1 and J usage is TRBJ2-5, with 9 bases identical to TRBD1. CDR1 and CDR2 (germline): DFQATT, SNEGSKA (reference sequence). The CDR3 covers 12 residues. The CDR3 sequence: CSGQGGQETRYF. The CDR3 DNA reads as TGCAGTGGACAGGGGGGCCAAGAGACCCGGTACTTC.

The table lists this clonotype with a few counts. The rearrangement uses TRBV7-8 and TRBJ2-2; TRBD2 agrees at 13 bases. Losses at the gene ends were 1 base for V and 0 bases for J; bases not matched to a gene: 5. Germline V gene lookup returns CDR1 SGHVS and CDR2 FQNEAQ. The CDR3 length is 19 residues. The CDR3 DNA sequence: TGTGCCAGCAGCTTAGTACTAGCGGGGGGGCCAGCGAACACCGGGGAGCTGTTTTTT. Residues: CASSLVLAGGPANTGELFF.

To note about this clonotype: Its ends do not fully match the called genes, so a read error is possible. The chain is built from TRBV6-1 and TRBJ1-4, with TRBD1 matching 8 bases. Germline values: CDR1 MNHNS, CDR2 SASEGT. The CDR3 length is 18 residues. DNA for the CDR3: TGTGCCATCGGACAGGGAAGGATGTCTAAAGCAACTAATGAAAAACTGTTATTT. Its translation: CAIGQGRMSKATNEKLLF.

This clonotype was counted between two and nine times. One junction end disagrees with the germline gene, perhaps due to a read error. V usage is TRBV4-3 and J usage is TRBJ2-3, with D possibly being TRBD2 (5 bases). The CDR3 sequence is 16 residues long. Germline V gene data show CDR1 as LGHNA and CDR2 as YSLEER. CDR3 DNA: TGCGCCAACAGCCAAGAGACCAGCGGATTCACAGATACGCAGTATTTT. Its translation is CANSQETSGFTDTQYF.

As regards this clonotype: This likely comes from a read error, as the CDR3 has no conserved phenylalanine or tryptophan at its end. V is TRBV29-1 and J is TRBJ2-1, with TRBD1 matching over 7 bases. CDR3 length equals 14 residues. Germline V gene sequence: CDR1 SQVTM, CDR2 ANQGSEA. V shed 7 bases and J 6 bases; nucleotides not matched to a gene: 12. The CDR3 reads CSGQTGSRGNEQFL. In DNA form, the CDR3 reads TGCAGCGGGCAGACAGGGTCCCGAGGCAATGAGCAGTTCTTA.

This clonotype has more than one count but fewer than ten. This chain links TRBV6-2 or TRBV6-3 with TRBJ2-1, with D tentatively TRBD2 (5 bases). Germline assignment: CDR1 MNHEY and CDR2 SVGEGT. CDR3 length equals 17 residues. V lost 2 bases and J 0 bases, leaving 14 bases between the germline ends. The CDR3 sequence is CASSYDPPGSSYNEQFF. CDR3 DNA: TGTGCCAGCAGTTACGATCCCCCGGGAAGCTCCTACAATGAGCAGTTCTTC.

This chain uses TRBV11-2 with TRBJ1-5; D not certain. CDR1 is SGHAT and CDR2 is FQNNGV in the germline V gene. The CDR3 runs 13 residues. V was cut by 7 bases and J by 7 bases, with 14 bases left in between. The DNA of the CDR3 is TGTGCCAGCAACAGTGTTCTGGGACAGCCCCAGCATTTT. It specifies CASNSVLGQPQHF. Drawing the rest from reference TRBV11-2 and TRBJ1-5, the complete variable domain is EAGVAQSPRYKIIEKRQSVAFWCNPISGHATLYWYQQILGQGPKLLIQFQNNGVVDDSQLPKDRFSAERLKGVDSTLKIQPAKLEDSAVYLCASNSVLGQPQHFGDGTRLSIL.

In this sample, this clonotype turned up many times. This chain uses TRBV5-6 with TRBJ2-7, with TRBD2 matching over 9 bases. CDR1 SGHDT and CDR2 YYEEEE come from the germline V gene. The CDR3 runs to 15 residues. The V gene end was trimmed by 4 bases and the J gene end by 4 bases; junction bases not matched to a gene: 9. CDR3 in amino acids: CASSPAMAGGYEQYF. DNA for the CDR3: TGTGCCAGCAGCCCAGCGATGGCGGGAGGGTACGAGCAGTACTTC. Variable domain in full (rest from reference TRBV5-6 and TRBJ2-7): DAGVTQSPTHLIKTRGQQVTLRCSPKSGHDTVSWYQQALGQGPQFIFQYYEEEERQRGNFPDRFSGHQFPNYSSELNVNALLLGDSALYLCASSPAMAGGYEQYFGPGTRLTVT.

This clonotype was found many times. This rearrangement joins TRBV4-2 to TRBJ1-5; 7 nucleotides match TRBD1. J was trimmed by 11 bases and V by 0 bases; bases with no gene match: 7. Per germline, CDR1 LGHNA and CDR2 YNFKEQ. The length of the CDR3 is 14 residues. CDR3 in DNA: TGTGCCAGCAGCCAAGATCCGGGACAGCGGGCCCAGCATTTT. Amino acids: CASSQDPGQRAQHF.

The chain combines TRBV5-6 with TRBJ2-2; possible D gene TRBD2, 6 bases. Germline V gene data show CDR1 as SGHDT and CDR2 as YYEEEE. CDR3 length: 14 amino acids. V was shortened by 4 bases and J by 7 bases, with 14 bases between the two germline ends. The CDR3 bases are TGTGCCAGCAGCATGAGACTAGTCGGCGGGGAGCTGTTTTTT. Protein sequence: CASSMRLVGGELFF.

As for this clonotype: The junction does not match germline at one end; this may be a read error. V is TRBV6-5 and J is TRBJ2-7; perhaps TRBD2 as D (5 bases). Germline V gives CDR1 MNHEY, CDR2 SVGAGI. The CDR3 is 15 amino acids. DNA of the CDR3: TGTGCCCGCGGCAATTGGGGAGTCACTCGCTACGAGCAGTATTTC. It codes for CARGNWGVTRYEQYF.

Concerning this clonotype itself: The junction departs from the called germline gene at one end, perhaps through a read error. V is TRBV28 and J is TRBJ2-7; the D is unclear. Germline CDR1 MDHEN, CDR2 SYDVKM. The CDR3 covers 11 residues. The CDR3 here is CASSSQYEQCF. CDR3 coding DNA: TGTGCCAGCAGCTCACAGTACGAGCAGTGCTTC.

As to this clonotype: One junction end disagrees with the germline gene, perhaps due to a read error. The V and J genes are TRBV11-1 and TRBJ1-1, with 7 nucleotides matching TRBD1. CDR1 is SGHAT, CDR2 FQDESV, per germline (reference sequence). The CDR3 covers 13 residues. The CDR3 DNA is TGTGCCAGCACCAAGGACAGGCAGACTGAGGCTTTCTTT. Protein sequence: CASTKDRQTEAFF.

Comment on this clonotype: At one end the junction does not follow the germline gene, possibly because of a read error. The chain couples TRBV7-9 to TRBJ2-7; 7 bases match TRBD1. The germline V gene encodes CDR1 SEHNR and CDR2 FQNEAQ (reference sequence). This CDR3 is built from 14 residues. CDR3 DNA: TGTGCCAGTAGCTTGACAGGGAAATCCTACGACCAGTACTTC. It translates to CASSLTGKSYDQYF.

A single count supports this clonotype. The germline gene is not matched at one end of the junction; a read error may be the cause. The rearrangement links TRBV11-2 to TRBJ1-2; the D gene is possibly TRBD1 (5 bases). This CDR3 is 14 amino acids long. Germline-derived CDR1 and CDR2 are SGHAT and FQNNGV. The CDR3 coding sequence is TGTGCCAGCAGCTTAGAAGCAGGGTTCGGAGGCTACATCTTC. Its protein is CASSLEAGFGGYIF.

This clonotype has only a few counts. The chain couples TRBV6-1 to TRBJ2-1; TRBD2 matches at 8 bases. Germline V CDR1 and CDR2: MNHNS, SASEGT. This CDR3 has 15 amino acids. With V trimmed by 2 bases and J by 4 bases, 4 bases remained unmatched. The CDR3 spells CASSEMSGGYNEQFF. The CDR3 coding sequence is TGTGCCAGCAGTGAAATGTCGGGAGGGTACAATGAGCAGTTCTTC.

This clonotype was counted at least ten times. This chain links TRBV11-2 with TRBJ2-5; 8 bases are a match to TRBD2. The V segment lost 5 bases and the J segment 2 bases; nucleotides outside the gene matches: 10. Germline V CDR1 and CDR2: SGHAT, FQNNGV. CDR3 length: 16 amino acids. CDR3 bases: TGTGCCAGCAGCCTCCAACCGGGGGGGAGGCAAGAGACCCAGTACTTC. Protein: CASSLQPGGRQETQYF.

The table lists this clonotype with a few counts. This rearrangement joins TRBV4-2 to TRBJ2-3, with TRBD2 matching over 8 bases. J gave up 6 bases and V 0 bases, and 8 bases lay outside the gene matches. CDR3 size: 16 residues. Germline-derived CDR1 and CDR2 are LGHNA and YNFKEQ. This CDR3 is CASSQDLRGARDTQYF. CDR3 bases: TGTGCCAGCAGCCAAGATCTGCGGGGGGCCCGTGATACGCAGTATTTT.

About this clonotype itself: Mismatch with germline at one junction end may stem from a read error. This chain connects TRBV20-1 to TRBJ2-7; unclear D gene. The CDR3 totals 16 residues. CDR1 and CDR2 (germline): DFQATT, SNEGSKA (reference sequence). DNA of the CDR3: TGCAATGCTAGTGTCCGCAGTGTGGGCCCTTCCTACGAGCAGTACTTC. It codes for CNASVRSVGPSYEQYF.

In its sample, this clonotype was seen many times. The CDR3 nucleotides read TGTGCCAGCAGCTTAGGTGGGATTGCCCGCAATGAGCAGTTCTTC. This translates into CASSLGGIARNEQFF. This sequence joins TRBV11-2 and TRBJ2-1; no clear D. This CDR3 comprises 15 residues. Trimming removed 1 base from V and 6 bases from J, with 13 bases in between. CDR1 and CDR2 from the germline V gene are SGHAT and FQNNGV.

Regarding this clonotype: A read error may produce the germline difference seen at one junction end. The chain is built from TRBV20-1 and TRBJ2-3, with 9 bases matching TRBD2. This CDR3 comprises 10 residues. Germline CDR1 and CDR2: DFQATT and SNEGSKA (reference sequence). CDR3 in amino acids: CSARAGGPCF. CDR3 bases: TGCAGTGCTCGGGCGGGAGGGCCGTGTTTT.

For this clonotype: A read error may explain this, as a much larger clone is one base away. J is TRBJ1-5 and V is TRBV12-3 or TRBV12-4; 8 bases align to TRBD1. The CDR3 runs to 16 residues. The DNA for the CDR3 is TGTGTCAGCAGTTTAGGTGGGACAGGTAGCAATCAGCCCCAGCATTTT. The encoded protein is CVSSLGGTGSNQPQHF.